The 29 T cell receptor beta chains given below trace back to one sample, sequenced in a study of a mutant IDH1 vaccine in newly diagnosed glioma. Specified time point: week 11, during vaccination. Every vaccination contained 300 ug of the mutant IDH1 20-mer peptide and was paired with topical imiquimod. Which antigens these TCRs recognize remains unknown. The assay was immunoSEQ multiplex PCR, and TCRdb's table has in-frame clones only and misses some. The sample includes about 23,000 clones, around 79% of them seen just once. Sequencing used PBMCs, obtained from a glioma patient whose treatment included an IDH1 peptide vaccine. These receptors all stem from a middle-aged man with glioma.

The chain has TRBV19 and TRBJ2-2; D not resolved. The CDR3 sequence is 15 residues long. Trimming cost V 7 bases and J 1 base, with 13 bases left between them. The V gene's germline CDR1 is LNHDA and CDR2 SQIVND (reference sequence). The CDR3 DNA is TGTGCCAGTACCGACCACACTGAGAACACCGGGGAGCTGTTTTTT. Its protein is CASTDHTENTGELFF.

This clone appeared a single time. The chain carries TRBV9 and TRBJ2-2; 8 bases line up with TRBD1. With V trimmed by 0 bases and J by 5 bases, 9 bases remained unmatched. This CDR3 is built from 17 residues. Germline V lookup: CDR1 SGDLS, CDR2 YYNGEE. The CDR3 sequence: CASSVVGQGARTGELFF. Here the CDR3 DNA reads TGTGCCAGCAGCGTAGTAGGGCAGGGGGCAAGGACCGGGGAGCTGTTTTTT.

This sequence joins TRBV2 and TRBJ2-7, with 10 bases matching TRBD2. The V gene end was trimmed by 5 bases and the J gene end by 7 bases; junction bases not matched to a gene: 11. This CDR3 region has 15 residues. Germline V gene sequence: CDR1 SNHLY, CDR2 FYNNEI. The DNA for the CDR3 is TGTGCCAGCAGTTCGGCCCTAGCGGGAGACTGGGAGCAGTACTTC. It codes for CASSSALAGDWEQYF.

The chain has TRBV7-9 and TRBJ2-5; either TRBD1 or TRBD2 may fit D (5 bases each). Germline V gene data show CDR1 as SEHNR and CDR2 as FQNEAQ (reference sequence). The CDR3 contains 12 residues. The V end was cut by 6 bases, the J end by 7 bases, with 12 bases between. Here the CDR3 DNA reads TGTGCCAGCAGTGGGGCAAGCGGGACCCAGTACTTC. This codes for CASSGASGTQYF. The full variable domain, completed using reference TRBV7-9 and TRBJ2-5, is DTGVSQNPRHKITKRGQNVTFRCDPISEHNRLYWYRQTLGQGPEFLTYFQNEAQLEKSRLLSDRFSAERPKGSFSTLEIQRTEQGDSAMYLCASSGASGTQYFGPGTRLLVL.

This clone was counted only a few times. This chain connects TRBV7-7 to TRBJ2-1; D might be TRBD2 (6 bases). Trimming shortened V by 0 bases and J by 10 bases, and 16 bases separated the two germline ends. Looked up from germline, CDR1 is SSHAT and CDR2 is FNYEAQ (reference sequence). This CDR3 spans 15 amino acids. CDR3 sequence: CASSLASGGREEQFF. The CDR3 coding sequence is TGTGCCAGCAGCTTAGCTAGCGGAGGCCGGGAGGAGCAGTTCTTC.

The CDR3 sequence: CASEKPGRGNTEAFF. In nucleotides, the CDR3 is TGTGCCAGCGAAAAACCTGGGAGGGGGAACACTGAAGCTTTCTTT. This chain connects TRBV11-2 to TRBJ1-1, with D maybe TRBD1 (5 bases). The CDR3 sequence is 15 residues long. Trimming shortened V by 8 bases and J by 1 base, and 17 bases separated the two germline ends. Germline V gene data show CDR1 as SGHAT and CDR2 as FQNNGV.

The chain couples TRBV4-3 to TRBJ2-5; 8 bases are a match to TRBD1. The CDR3 has 16 amino acids. From germline, CDR1 is LGHNA and CDR2 YSLEER. With 1 base clipped from V and 5 bases from J, the junction kept 9 bases outside the gene matches. The CDR3 is CASSQASGQGSETQYF. CDR3 in DNA: TGCGCCAGCAGCCAAGCGTCTGGACAGGGATCCGAGACCCAGTACTTC.

The chain combines TRBV28 with TRBJ2-1, with D tentatively TRBD1 (5 bases). The CDR3 length is 14 residues. The germline V and J ends were trimmed by 7 bases and 2 bases, with 12 bases remaining between them. The germline CDR1 and CDR2 sequences are MDHEN and SYDVKM. The CDR3 sequence is CASKGRVPYNEQFF. CDR3 nucleotide sequence: TGTGCCAGCAAAGGCAGGGTCCCCTACAATGAGCAGTTCTTC.

The V gene is TRBV28, the J gene TRBJ2-6; 12 bases line up with TRBD1. J lost 3 bases, V lost 7 bases, and 7 bases had no gene match. From germline, CDR1 is MDHEN and CDR2 SYDVKM. This CDR3 contains 17 residues. Here the CDR3 DNA reads TGTGCCAGCAAACCGGGACAGGGGGCAGTTGGGGCCAACGTCCTGACTTTC. This encodes CASKPGQGAVGANVLTF.

This chain connects TRBV11-2 to TRBJ1-4, with a tentative D call TRBD1 (6 bases). From germline, CDR1 is SGHAT and CDR2 FQNNGV. V lost 5 bases, J lost 5 bases, and 12 bases lay in between. The CDR3 spans 14 residues. CDR3 amino acids: CASSPPGANEKLFF. The DNA of the CDR3 is TGTGCCAGCAGCCCCCCGGGGGCGAATGAAAAACTGTTTTTT.

This rearrangement joins TRBV19 to TRBJ2-5, with D maybe TRBD2 (6 bases). CDR1 and CDR2 from the germline V gene are LNHDA and SQIVND (reference sequence). The germline V and J ends were trimmed by 5 bases and 7 bases, with 17 bases remaining between them. The CDR3 consists of 14 residues. Written as DNA, the CDR3 is TGTGCCAGTAGTGGCTGGGACTCTGGGGCGACCCAGTACTTC. Protein: CASSGWDSGATQYF.

The chain uses TRBV11-2 and TRBJ1-2; no clear D gene. The CDR3 totals 16 residues. Trimming took off 1 base at V and 4 bases at J, with 16 bases between the two ends. Germline CDR1 and CDR2: SGHAT and FQNNGV. The CDR3 DNA reads TGTGCCAGCAGCTTAGTAGGTCAGGCGCAAGTCTATGGCTACACCTTC. It yields the protein CASSLVGQAQVYGYTF. Full variable domain (rest looked up from reference TRBV11-2 and TRBJ1-2): EAGVAQSPRYKIIEKRQSVAFWCNPISGHATLYWYQQILGQGPKLLIQFQNNGVVDDSQLPKDRFSAERLKGVDSTLKIQPAKLEDSAVYLCASSLVGQAQVYGYTFGSGTRLTVV.

This clone was recorded a few times. This rearrangement joins TRBV6-1 to TRBJ2-7; TRBD2 matches 12 bases. The CDR3 is 14 amino acids. Germline V gives CDR1 MNHNS, CDR2 SASEGT. V lost 5 bases, J lost 5 bases, and 4 bases stayed unmatched. The chain's CDR3 is CASSRLAGEDEQYF. DNA for the CDR3: TGTGCCAGCAGTAGACTAGCGGGAGAGGACGAGCAGTACTTC.

This chain uses TRBV7-7 with TRBJ2-1; D perhaps matches TRBD2 (5 bases). The V gene's germline CDR1 is SSHAT and CDR2 FNYEAQ (reference sequence). V was shortened by 7 bases and J by 2 bases, with 15 bases between the two germline ends. CDR3 length: 15 amino acids. The CDR3 DNA sequence: TGTGCCAGCACCCTCGTAGAGGGAACCTACAATGAGCAGTTCTTC. Its translation: CASTLVEGTYNEQFF.

The table lists this clone with a few counts. This chain joins TRBV10-1 and TRBJ2-1, with TRBD2 as a possible D gene (6 bases). V was clipped by 7 bases and J by 3 bases, with 16 bases between them. Germline CDR1 is WNHNN and CDR2 is SYGVQD (reference sequence). This CDR3 comprises 15 residues. CDR3 nucleotide sequence: TGCGCCAGCACCCCTTCTAGCGAGCTCTACAATGAGCAGTTCTTC. It is translated as CASTPSSELYNEQFF.

The chain is built from TRBV5-1 and TRBJ2-7; 11 positions agree with TRBD1. Germline CDR1 SGHRS, CDR2 YFSETQ. This CDR3 is built from 15 residues. V shed 4 bases, J shed 0 bases, and the junction held 3 bases outside the gene matches. This CDR3 reads CASSPGTGGSYEQYV. The DNA for the CDR3 is TGCGCCAGCAGCCCCGGGACAGGGGGCTCCTACGAGCAGTACGTC.

This clone has just one count. V and J are TRBV2 and TRBJ2-5; D possibly corresponds to TRBD1 (6 bases). The CDR3 covers 14 residues. Germline V gives CDR1 SNHLY, CDR2 FYNNEI. V lost 3 bases and J lost 2, with 10 bases in between. CDR3 coding DNA: TGTGCCAGCAGTGACTTGAGGGGGCAAGAGACCCAGTACTTC. This translates into CASSDLRGQETQYF.

In DNA, the CDR3 is TGTGCCAGCAGCCCGCCCGGACTAGCGGGATTTGAGCAGTTCTTC. This codes for CASSPPGLAGFEQFF. The J gene is TRBJ2-1, the V gene TRBV9; 12 positions agree with TRBD2. The germline CDR1 and CDR2 sequences are SGDLS and YYNGEE. The CDR3 is 15 residues long. Unmatched junction bases numbered 8, after V lost 4 bases and J lost 9 bases.

The chain couples TRBV28 to TRBJ1-2; 9 nucleotides align to TRBD1. V lost 3 bases to trimming and J lost 2 bases; unmatched junction nucleotides: 4. The length of the CDR3 is 15 residues. From germline, CDR1 is MDHEN and CDR2 SYDVKM. CDR3 DNA sequence: TGTGCCAGCAGTTTCACCGGGACAGGGAACTATGGCTACACCTTC. This gives the protein CASSFTGTGNYGYTF.

This clone has just a few counts. The V call is TRBV25-1, the J call TRBJ2-5; TRBD2 matches at 7 bases. Losses at the gene ends were 4 bases for V and 7 bases for J; bases not matched to a gene: 6. The germline V gene encodes CDR1 MGHDK and CDR2 SYGVNS. The CDR3 length is 13 residues. CDR3 bases: TGTGCCAGCAGTGCAGGCTGGGGGGGGACCCAGTACTTC. Its protein product is CASSAGWGGTQYF.

In this sample, this clone turned up a few times. As DNA, the CDR3 is TGTGCCAGCAGCCCCTCCCGGACTGACGGCTATGGCTACACCTTC. It specifies CASSPSRTDGYGYTF. This chain joins TRBV11-3 and TRBJ1-2, with D unresolved. V lost 5 bases to trimming and J lost 4 bases, with 17 bases between them. Looked up from germline, CDR1 is SGHNT and CDR2 is YENEEA. The CDR3 is 15 amino acids.

The rearrangement joins TRBV4-3 to TRBJ1-1, with D unclear. This CDR3 region has 14 residues. Germline CDR1 LGHNA, CDR2 YSLEER. The germline V and J ends were trimmed by 0 bases and 0 bases, with 5 bases remaining between them. The CDR3 here is CASSQETLNTEAFF. Written as DNA, the CDR3 is TGCGCCAGCAGCCAAGAAACCCTGAACACTGAAGCTTTCTTT.

The genes are TRBV2 and TRBJ2-2; 8 bases agree with TRBD2. Germline V lookup: CDR1 SNHLY, CDR2 FYNNEI. CDR3 length: 17 residues. The V gene end was trimmed by 4 bases and the J gene end by 4 bases; junction bases not matched to a gene: 11. The CDR3 sequence: CASSGSGSGAATGELFF. The DNA for the CDR3 is TGTGCCAGCAGTGGGAGCGGTAGCGGGGCAGCCACCGGGGAGCTGTTTTTT.

This rearrangement joins TRBV7-9 to TRBJ1-2, with D uncertain. Per germline, CDR1 SEHNR and CDR2 FQNEAQ (reference sequence). The ends were cut back, 5 bases at V and 1 base at J, with 17 bases in the middle. The CDR3 runs to 16 residues. This chain's CDR3 is CASSLTRALINYGYTF. As DNA, the CDR3 is TGTGCCAGCAGCCTGACTCGGGCCCTTATTAACTATGGCTACACCTTC.

The chain carries TRBV2 and TRBJ1-1; D gene ambiguous. There are 14 residues in the CDR3. In germline, CDR1 is SNHLY, CDR2 FYNNEI. V shed 1 base and J shed 5 bases, with 11 bases lying between them. CDR3 coding DNA: TGTGCCAGCAGTGAAGTACAGATAGGGACTGAAGCTTTCTTT. This translates into CASSEVQIGTEAFF.

The chain employs TRBV5-1 and TRBJ2-2, with 10 bases matching TRBD1. The ends lost 0 bases at V and 15 bases at J; junction bases unmatched: 5. CDR1 SGHRS and CDR2 YFSETQ come from the germline V gene. CDR3 length: 13 amino acids. DNA of the CDR3: TGCGCCAGCAGCTTGGAGCTTGGACAGGGGGTGTTTTTT. As protein: CASSLELGQGVFF.

This sequence joins TRBV7-7 and TRBJ2-1; TRBD1 agrees at 9 bases. The V and J ends lost 6 bases and 2 bases, in that order; junction bases with no gene match: 5. The CDR3 runs to 15 residues. Germline V gives CDR1 SSHAT, CDR2 FNYEAQ (reference sequence). As DNA, the CDR3 is TGTGCCAGCAGTCGAGGGACAGGGACCTACAATGAGCAGTTCTTC. Its translation is CASSRGTGTYNEQFF.

V gene TRBV9 combines with J gene TRBJ2-5, with D possibly called TRBD1 or TRBD2 (7 bases each). With 0 bases removed from V and 2 bases from J, the gap between germline ends came to 14 bases. The CDR3 consists of 16 residues. Germline V lookup: CDR1 SGDLS, CDR2 YYNGEE. CDR3 DNA: TGTGCCAGCAGCGTAGCAGGGGGAGGGACTCAAGAGACCCAGTACTTC. This translates into CASSVAGGGTQETQYF.

In this sample, this clone turned up a few times. The chain combines TRBV7-7 with TRBJ2-2; 7 positions match TRBD1. CDR1 and CDR2 (germline): SSHAT, FNYEAQ (reference sequence). The V and J ends lost 2 bases and 4 bases, in that order; junction bases with no gene match: 7. The CDR3 extends over 16 amino acids. CDR3 in amino acids: CASSLSEGARTGELFF. In nucleotides, the CDR3 is TGTGCCAGCAGCTTATCAGAGGGGGCGCGCACCGGGGAGCTGTTTTTT.